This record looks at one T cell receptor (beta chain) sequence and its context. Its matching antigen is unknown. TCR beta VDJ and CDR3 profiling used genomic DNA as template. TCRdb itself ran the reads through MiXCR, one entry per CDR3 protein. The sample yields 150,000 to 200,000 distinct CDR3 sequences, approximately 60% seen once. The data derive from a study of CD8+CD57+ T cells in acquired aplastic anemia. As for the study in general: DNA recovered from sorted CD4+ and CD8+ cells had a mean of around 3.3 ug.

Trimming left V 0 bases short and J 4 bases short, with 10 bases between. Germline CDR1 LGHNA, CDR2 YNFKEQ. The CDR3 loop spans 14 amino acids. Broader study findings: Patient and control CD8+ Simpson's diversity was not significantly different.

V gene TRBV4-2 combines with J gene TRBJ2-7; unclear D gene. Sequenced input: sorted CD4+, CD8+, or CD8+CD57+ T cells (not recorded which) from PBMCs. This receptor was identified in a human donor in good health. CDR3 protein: CASSQEATPYEQYF. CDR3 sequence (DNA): TGTGCCAGCAGCCAAGAAGCTACCCCTTACGAGCAGTACTTC.